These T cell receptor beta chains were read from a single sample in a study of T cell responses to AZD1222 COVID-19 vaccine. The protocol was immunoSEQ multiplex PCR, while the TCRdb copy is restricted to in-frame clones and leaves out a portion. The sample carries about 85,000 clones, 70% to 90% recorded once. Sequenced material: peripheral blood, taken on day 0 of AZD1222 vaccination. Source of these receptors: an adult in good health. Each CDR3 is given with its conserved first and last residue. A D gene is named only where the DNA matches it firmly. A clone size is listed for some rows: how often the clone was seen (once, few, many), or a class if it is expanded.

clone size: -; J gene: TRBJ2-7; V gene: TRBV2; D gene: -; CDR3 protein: CASSDTGSQNYEQYF; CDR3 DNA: TGTGCCAGCAGTGATACCGGGAGTCAGAACTACGAGCAGTACTTC
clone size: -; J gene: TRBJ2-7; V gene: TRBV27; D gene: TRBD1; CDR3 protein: CASRLTRGQGAYSYEQYF; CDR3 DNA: TGTGCCAGCCGACTGACCCGCGGACAGGGAGCCTACTCCTACGAGCAGTACTTC
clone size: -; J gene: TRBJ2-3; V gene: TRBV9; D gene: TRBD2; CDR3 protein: CASSVTSGTSGITDTQYF; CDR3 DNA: TGTGCCAGCAGCGTAACGAGTGGGACTAGCGGGATCACAGATACGCAGTATTTT
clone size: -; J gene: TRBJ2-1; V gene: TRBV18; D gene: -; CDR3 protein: CASSPDQGSYNEQFF; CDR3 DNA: TGTGCCAGCTCACCGGACCAGGGGTCCTACAATGAGCAGTTCTTC
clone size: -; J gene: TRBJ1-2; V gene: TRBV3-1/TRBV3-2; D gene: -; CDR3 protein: CASSQDAGARGYTF; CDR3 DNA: TGTGCCAGCAGCCAAGATGCCGGGGCGCGAGGCTACACCTTC
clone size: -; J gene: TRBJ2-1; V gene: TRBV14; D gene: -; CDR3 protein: CASSQRWNEQFF; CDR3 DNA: TGTGCCAGCAGCCAACGTTGGAATGAGCAGTTCTTC
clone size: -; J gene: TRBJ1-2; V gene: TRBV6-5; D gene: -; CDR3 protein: CASSTVGRDSGYTF; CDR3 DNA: TGTGCCAGCAGTACGGTGGGTCGGGATTCAGGCTACACCTTC
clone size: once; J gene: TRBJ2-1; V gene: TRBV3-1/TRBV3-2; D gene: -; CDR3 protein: CASSQEGLPSYNEQFF; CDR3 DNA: TGTGCCAGCAGCCAAGAGGGACTTCCATCCTACAATGAGCAGTTCTTC
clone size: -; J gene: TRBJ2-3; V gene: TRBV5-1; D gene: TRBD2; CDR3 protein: CASSLVLASGTDTQYF; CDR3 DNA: TGCGCCAGCAGCTTGGTACTAGCGTCCGGGACAGATACGCAGTATTTT
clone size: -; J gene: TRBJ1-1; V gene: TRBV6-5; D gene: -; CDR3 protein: CASSTSGTGNTEAFF; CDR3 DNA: -
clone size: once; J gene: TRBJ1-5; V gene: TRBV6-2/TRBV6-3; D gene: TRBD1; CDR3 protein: CASSFSGQGQPQHF; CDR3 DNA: TGTGCCAGCAGTTTCTCGGGACAGGGTCAGCCCCAGCATTTT
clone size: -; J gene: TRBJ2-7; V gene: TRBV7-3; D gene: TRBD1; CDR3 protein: CASSLGQGASEQYF; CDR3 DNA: TGTGCCAGCAGCCTCGGACAGGGGGCCAGCGAGCAGTACTTC
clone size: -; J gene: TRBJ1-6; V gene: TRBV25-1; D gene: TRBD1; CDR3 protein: CASSVTGTSPLHF; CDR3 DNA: TGTGCCAGCAGTGTGACAGGGACTTCACCCCTCCACTTT
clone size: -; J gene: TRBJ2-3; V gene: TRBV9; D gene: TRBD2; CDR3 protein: CASSVSGSGGTQYF; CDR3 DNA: TGTGCCAGCAGCGTATCGGGAAGCGGGGGTACGCAGTATTTT
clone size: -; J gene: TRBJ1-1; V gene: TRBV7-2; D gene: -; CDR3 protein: CASSLMGSMVAEAFF; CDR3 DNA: TGTGCCAGCAGCTTAATGGGCAGCATGGTCGCTGAAGCTTTCTTT
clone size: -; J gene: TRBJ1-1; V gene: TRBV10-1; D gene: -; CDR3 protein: CASSVVVGGRARNTEAFF; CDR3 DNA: TGCGCCAGCAGTGTTGTTGTTGGGGGCCGGGCAAGGAACACTGAAGCTTTCTTT
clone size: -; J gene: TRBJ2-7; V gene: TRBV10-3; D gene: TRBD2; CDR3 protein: CAISPGTTYEQYF; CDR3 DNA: TGTGCCATCAGCCCCGGGACTACCTACGAGCAGTACTTC
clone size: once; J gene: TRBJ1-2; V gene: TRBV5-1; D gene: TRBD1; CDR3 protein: CASSLKPGTGENPNYGYTF; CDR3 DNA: TGCGCCAGCAGCTTGAAACCCGGGACAGGGGAAAATCCCAACTATGGCTACACCTTC
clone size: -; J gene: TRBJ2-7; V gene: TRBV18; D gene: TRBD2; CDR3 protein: CASSPPGLAEYEQYF; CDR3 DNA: TGTGCCAGCTCACCACCGGGGCTAGCGGAGTACGAGCAGTACTTC
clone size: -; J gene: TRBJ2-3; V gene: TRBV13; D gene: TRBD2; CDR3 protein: CASSPLAGAGTDTQYF; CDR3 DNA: TGTGCCAGCAGCCCCCTAGCGGGGGCCGGCACAGATACGCAGTATTTT
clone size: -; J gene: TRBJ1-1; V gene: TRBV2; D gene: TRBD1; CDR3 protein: CASDRGVTEAFF; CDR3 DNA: TGTGCCAGCGACAGGGGTGTCACTGAAGCTTTCTTT
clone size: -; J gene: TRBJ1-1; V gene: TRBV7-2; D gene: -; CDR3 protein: CASSLAPGITEAFF; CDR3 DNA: TGTGCCAGCAGCTTAGCGCCGGGGATCACTGAAGCTTTCTTT
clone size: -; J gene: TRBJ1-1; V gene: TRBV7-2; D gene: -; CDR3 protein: CASSTPGPRNTEAFF; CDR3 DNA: TGTGCCAGCAGCACCCCCGGGCCAAGGAACACTGAAGCTTTCTTT
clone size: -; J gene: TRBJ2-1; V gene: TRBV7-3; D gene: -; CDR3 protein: CASSLTAVSYNEQFF; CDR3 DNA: TGTGCCAGCAGCTTAACAGCGGTCTCCTACAATGAGCAGTTCTTC
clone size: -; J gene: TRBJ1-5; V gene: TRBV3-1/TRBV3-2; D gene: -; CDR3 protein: CASSQGDGSNQPQHF; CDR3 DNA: TGTGCCAGCAGCCAAGGGGACGGTAGCAATCAGCCCCAGCATTTT
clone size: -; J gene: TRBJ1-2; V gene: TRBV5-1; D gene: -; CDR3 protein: CASSFQGEANYGYTF; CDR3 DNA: TGCGCCAGCAGCTTCCAGGGAGAGGCTAACTATGGCTACACCTTC
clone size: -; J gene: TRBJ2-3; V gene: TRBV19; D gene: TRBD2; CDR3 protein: CASSTGGGYTDTQYF; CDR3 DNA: TGTGCCAGTAGTACCGGGGGGGGGTACACAGATACGCAGTATTTT
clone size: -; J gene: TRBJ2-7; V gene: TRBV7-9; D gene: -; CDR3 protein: CASSLSRVEQYF; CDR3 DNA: TGTGCCAGCAGCTTAAGTCGGGTCGAGCAGTACTTC
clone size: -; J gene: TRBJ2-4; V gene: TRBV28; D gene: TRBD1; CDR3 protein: CASSQDRGLSKNIQYF; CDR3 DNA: TGTGCCAGCAGCCAAGACAGGGGGCTATCCAAAAACATTCAGTACTTC
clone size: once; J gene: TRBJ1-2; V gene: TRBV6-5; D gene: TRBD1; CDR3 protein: CASTRGQGAGGYTF; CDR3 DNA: TGTGCCAGCACCCGAGGGCAGGGGGCTGGCGGCTACACCTTC
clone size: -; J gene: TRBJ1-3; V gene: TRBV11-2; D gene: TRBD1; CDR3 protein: CASNLRDSGEAGNTIYF; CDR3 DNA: TGTGCCAGCAACCTTCGGGACAGCGGTGAGGCTGGAAACACCATATATTTT
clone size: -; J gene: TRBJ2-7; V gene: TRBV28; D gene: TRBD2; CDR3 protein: CASSLNLAGLSYEQYF; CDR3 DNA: TGTGCCAGCAGTTTAAACCTAGCGGGACTATCCTACGAGCAGTACTTC
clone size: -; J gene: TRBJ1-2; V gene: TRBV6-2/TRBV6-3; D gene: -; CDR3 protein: CASSLTVNYGYTF; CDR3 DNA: TGTGCCAGCAGTTTAACAGTGAACTATGGCTACACCTTC
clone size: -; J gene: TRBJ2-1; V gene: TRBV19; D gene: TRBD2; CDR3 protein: CASSVTSGRINEQFF; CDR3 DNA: TGTGCCAGTAGTGTTACTAGCGGGAGGATTAATGAGCAGTTCTTC
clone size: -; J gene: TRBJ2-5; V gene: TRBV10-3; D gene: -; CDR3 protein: CAIRGLEETQYF; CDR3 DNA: TGTGCCATCCGGGGGTTAGAAGAGACCCAGTACTTC
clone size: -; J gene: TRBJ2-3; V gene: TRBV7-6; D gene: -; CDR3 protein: CASSLAVATGSTDTQYF; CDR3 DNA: TGTGCCAGCAGCTTAGCCGTGGCTACTGGGAGCACAGATACGCAGTATTTT
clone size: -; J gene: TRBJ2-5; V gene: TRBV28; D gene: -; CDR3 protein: CASSPGAGGETQYF; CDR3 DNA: TGTGCCAGCAGCCCGGGGGCAGGTGGAGAGACCCAGTACTTC
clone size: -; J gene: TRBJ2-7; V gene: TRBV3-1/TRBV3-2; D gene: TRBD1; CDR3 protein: CASSRQSGTGIGEQYF; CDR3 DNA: TGTGCCAGCAGCCGACAATCCGGGACAGGGATTGGCGAGCAGTACTTC
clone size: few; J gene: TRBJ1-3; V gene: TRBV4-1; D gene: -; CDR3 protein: CASSPLGLGNTIYF; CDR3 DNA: TGCGCCAGCAGCCCCCTAGGGTTAGGAAACACCATATATTTT
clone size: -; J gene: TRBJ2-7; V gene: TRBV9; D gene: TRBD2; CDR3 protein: CASSVGLAGAYEQYF; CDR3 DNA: TGTGCCAGCAGCGTAGGTCTAGCGGGAGCCTACGAGCAGTACTTC
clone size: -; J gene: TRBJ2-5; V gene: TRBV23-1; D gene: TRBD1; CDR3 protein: CASSQKNRGRGETQYF; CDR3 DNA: TGCGCCAGCAGTCAAAAAAACAGGGGGCGCGGGGAGACCCAGTACTTC
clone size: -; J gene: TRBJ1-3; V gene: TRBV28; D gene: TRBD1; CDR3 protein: CASSPFQGASGNTIYF; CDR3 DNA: TGTGCCAGCAGCCCCTTTCAGGGGGCTTCTGGAAACACCATATATTTT
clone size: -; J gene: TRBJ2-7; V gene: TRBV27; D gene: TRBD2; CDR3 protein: CASSWGLASGEQYF; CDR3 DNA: TGTGCCAGCAGTTGGGGACTAGCGTCTGGCGAGCAGTACTTC
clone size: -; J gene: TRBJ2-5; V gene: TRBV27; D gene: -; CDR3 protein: CASSLFSRPAGETQYF; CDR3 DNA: TGTGCCAGCAGTTTATTTTCGCGGCCCGCTGGTGAGACCCAGTACTTC
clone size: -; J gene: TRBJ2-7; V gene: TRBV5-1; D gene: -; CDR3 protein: CASSPSPLYEQYF; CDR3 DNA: TGCGCCAGCAGCCCGTCCCCACTTTACGAGCAGTACTTC
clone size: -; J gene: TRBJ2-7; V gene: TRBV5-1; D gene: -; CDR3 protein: CASSLRGNPYEQYF; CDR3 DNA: TGCGCCAGCAGCTTGAGGGGTAACCCCTACGAGCAGTACTTC
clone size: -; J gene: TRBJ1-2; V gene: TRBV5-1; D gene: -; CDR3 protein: CASSQGGSGGYTF; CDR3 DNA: TGCGCCAGCAGCCAAGGGGGGTCAGGAGGCTACACCTTC
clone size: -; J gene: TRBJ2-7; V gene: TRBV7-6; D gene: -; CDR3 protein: CASSQSGSEQYF; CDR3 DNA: TGTGCCAGCAGCCAATCAGGGAGCGAGCAGTACTTC
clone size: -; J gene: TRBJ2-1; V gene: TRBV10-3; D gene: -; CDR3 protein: CAIKEGGLVDEQFF; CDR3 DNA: TGTGCCATCAAGGAGGGAGGCTTGGTCGATGAGCAGTTCTTC
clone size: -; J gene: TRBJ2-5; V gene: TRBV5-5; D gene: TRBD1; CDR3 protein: CASSQNRGETQYF; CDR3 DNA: TGTGCCAGCAGCCAGAACAGGGGTGAGACCCAGTACTTC
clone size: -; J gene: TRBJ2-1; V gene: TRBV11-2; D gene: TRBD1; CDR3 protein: CASSLMTGDGTEQFF; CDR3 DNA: TGTGCCAGCAGCTTGATGACAGGGGATGGTACTGAGCAGTTCTTC
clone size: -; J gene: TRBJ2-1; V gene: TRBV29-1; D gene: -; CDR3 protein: CSVPQGSYNEQFF; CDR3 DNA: TGCAGCGTTCCCCAGGGGAGCTACAATGAGCAGTTCTTC
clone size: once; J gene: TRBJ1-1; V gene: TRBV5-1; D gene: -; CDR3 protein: CASSPGATEAFF; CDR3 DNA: TGCGCCAGCAGCCCAGGAGCCACTGAAGCTTTCTTT
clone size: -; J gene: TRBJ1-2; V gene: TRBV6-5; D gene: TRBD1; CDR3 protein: CASSSPQGASGYTF; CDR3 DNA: TGTGCCAGCAGTTCCCCTCAGGGGGCGTCGGGCTACACCTTC
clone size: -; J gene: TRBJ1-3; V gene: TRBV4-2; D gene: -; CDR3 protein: CASSPRDKGNTIYF; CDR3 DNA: TGTGCCAGCAGCCCCCGGGACAAAGGAAACACCATATATTTT
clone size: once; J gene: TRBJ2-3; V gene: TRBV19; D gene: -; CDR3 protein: CASSMGGGLVQYF; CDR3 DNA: TGTGCCAGTAGTATGGGAGGGGGCCTTGTCCAGTATTTT